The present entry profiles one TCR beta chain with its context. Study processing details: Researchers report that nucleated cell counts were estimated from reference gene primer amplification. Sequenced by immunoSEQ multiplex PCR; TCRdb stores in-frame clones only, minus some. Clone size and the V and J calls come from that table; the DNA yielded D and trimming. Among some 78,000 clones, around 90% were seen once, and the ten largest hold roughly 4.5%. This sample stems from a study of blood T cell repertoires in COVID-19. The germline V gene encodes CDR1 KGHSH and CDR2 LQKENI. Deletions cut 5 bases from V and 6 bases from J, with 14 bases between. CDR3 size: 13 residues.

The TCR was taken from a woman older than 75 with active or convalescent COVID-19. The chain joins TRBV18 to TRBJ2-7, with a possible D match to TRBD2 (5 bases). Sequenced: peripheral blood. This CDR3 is CASSAGFLGEQYF. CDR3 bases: TGTGCCAGCTCAGCGGGTTTCCTAGGCGAGCAGTACTTC.